This section outlines one TCR beta chain sequence together with its context. What this receptor recognizes is not known. No base qualities exist here, and no much larger clone lies one base off it. Peripheral blood CD8+ and CD4+ T cells from healthy donors, Susac syndrome patients and multiple sclerosis patients were profiled using high-throughput TCR beta sequencing. Healthy donors were age- and sex-matched controls. Bulk CD8+ and CD4+ T cells were purified by magnetic negative isolation, while CD8+ TEMRA cells were enriched using FACS. Blood was drawn into EDTA tubes, processed within 24 hours, and PBMCs were isolated by density gradient centrifugation. PBMCs intended for TCR sequencing were cryopreserved in liquid nitrogen and thawed later in a water bath at 37 degrees C. Purity of sorted or isolated CD4+, CD8+ and CD8+ TEMRA cells was at least 90%. This record comes from a study of CD8 T cells in Susac syndrome (dated by TCRdb to between 2018 and 2020). Regarding the complete study: Repertoire sequencing was used to test whether CD8+ T cell activation and differentiation in Susac syndrome was antigen driven.

The investigation overall reported the following: The study acknowledged that relatively few individuals were included in the TCR sequencing and HLA analysis.

RNA was extracted using the RNeasy kit, and about 0.45 to 1 ug of the RNA was reverse transcribed with random hexamers. The immunoSEQ multiplex PCR assay, covering 54 Vbeta and 13 Jbeta segments, was used to amplify TCR beta CDR3 regions. PCR amplification bias was corrected using a synthetic template baseline for primer optimization and computational correction. The authors processed their data as follows. Only productive sequences were kept, with reads annotated to V, D and J genes according to IMGT and analyzed in immunoSEQ Analyzer. To calculate clonality, Shannon entropy was normalized by log2 of the number of productive unique sequences and then subtracted from one. Public and private clones were assessed among the 100 most prevalent clones of each patient and control. Susac-specific clones were defined as absent from healthy and MS cohorts, around 970 published viral clones and other ImmuneACCESS disease sequences. The public reads were reprocessed in TCRdb via fastp at Q25 and MiXCR, keeping in-frame beta chains. Records with the same CDR3 protein are collapsed into one entry carrying the most frequent genes and DNA. These V and J calls originate from TCRdb's pipeline instead of the authors' own analysis. The sample profile shows about 120,000 distinct CDR3 sequences; about 90% of them were found once. Of the sample, roughly 0.14% falls within the top ten clones.

Sequencing used CD4+ T cells from PBMCs. The clonotype originates from a human donor in good health.

Here is the DNA: TGTGCCAGCAGTCGAACAGGGGGCGGCACAGATACGCAGTATTTT. It is translated as CASSRTGGGTDTQYF. The chain joins TRBV3-1 to TRBJ2-3; TRBD1 matches 9 bases in the middle. CDR1 and CDR2, looked up from the germline V gene (reference sequence), are LGHDT and YNNKEL. The germline V end is reduced by 6 bases and the J end by 1 base; junction bases left unmatched: 5. Counted from cysteine to phenylalanine, this CDR3 has 15 amino acids. Only the CDR3 DNA is retained, 45 bases long and in frame from the first base.